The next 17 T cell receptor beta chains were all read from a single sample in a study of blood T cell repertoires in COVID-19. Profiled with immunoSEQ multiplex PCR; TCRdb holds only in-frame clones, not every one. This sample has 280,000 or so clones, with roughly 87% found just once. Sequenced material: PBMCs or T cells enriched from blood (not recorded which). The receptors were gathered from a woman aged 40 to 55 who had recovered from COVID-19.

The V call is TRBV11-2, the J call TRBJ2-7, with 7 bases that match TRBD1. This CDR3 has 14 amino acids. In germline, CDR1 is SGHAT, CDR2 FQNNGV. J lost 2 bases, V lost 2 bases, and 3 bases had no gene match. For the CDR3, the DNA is TGTGCCAGCAGCTTATCCAGGGGGACCTACGAGCAGTACTTC. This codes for CASSLSRGTYEQYF.

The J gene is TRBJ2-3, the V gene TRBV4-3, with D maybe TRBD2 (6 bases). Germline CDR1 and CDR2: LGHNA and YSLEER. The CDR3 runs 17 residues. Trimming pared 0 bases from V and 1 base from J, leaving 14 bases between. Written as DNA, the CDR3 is TGCGCCAGCAGCCAAGATTATCGGGAGAGTGGCACAGATACGCAGTATTTT. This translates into CASSQDYRESGTDTQYF.

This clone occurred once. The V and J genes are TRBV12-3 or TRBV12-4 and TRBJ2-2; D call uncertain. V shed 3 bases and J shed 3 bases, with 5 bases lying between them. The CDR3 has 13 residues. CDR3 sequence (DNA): TGTGCCAGCAGTTTTCTAGACACCGGGGAGCTGTTTTTT. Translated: CASSFLDTGELFF.

The CDR3 nucleotides read TGTGCCAGCAGCCAGACTAGCGGCTCTGGGGCCAACGTCCTGACTTTC. Its protein product is CASSQTSGSGANVLTF. The V gene is TRBV4-2, the J gene TRBJ2-6, with TRBD2 identical over 9 bases. Germline V gene lookup returns CDR1 LGHNA and CDR2 YNFKEQ. V trimming: 3 bases; J trimming: 0 bases; junction bases outside the gene matches: 0. The CDR3 runs 16 residues.

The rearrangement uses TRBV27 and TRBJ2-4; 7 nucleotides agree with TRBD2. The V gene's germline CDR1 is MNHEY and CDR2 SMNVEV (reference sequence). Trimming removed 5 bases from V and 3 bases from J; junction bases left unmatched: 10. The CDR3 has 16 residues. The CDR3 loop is CASSPLGAGIKNIQYF. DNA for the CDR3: TGTGCCAGCAGTCCCCTCGGAGCGGGGATCAAAAACATTCAGTACTTC.

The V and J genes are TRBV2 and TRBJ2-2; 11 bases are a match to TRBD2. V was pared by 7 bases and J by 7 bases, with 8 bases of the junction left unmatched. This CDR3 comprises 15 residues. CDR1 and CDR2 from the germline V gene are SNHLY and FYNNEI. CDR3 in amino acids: CASNLAGGDHGELFF. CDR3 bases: TGTGCCAGCAACTTAGCGGGAGGGGATCACGGGGAGCTGTTTTTT.

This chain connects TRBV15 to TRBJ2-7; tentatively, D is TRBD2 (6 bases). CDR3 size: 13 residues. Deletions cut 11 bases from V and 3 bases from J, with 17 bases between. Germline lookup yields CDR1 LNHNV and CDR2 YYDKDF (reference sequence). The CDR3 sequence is CADTEGRFYEQYF. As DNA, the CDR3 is TGTGCCGACACGGAGGGCAGATTCTACGAGCAGTACTTC.

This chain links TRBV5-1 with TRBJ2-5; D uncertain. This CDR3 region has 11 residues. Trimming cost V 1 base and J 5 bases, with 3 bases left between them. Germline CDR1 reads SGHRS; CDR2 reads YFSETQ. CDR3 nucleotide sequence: TGCGCCAGCAGCTTGCGGGAGACCCAGTACTTC. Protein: CASSLRETQYF.

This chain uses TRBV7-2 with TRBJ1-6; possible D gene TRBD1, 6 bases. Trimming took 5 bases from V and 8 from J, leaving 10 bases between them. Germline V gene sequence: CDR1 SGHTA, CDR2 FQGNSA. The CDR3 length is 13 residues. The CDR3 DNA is TGTGCCAGCAGCATACAGGGATATTCACCCCTCCACTTT. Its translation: CASSIQGYSPLHF. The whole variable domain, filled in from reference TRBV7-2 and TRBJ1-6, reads GAGVSQSPSNKVTEKGKDVELRCDPISGHTALYWYRQSLGQGLEFLIYFQGNSAPDKSGLPSDRFSAERTGGSVSTLTIQRTQQEDSAVYLCASSIQGYSPLHFGNGTRLTVT.

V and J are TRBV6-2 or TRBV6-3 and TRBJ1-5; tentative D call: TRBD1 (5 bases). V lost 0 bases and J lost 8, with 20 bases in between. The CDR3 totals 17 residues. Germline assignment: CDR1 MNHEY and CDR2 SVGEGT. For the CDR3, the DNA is TGTGCCAGCAGTTACTCGCTCGACAGACTCGTAGCAGAGCCCCAGCATTTT. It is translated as CASSYSLDRLVAEPQHF.

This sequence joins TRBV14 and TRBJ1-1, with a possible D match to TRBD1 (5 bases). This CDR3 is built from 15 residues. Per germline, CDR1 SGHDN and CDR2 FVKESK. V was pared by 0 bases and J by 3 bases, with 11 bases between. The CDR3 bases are TGTGCCAGCAGCCAAGAGGGGGGAGCCTACACTGAAGCTTTCTTT. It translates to CASSQEGGAYTEAFF.

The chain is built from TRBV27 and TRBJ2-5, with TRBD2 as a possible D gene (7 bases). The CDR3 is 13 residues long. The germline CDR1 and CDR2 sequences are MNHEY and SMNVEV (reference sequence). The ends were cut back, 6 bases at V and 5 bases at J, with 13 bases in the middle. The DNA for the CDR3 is TGTGCCAGCAGAACGTGGGGGGGCGAGACCCAGTACTTC. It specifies CASRTWGGETQYF.

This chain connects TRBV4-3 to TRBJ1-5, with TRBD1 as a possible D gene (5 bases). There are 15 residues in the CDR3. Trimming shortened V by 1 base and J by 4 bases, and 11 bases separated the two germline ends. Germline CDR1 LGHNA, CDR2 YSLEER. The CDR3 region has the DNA TGCGCCAGCAGCCAAGGCCCAGGGATGAATCAGCCCCAGCATTTT. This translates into CASSQGPGMNQPQHF.

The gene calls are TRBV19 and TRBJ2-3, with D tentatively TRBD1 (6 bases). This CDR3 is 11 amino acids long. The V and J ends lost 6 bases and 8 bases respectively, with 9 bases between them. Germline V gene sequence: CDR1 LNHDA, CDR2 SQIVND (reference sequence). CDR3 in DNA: TGTGCCAGTAGGTCAGGGGCTACGCAGTATTTT. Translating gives CASRSGATQYF.

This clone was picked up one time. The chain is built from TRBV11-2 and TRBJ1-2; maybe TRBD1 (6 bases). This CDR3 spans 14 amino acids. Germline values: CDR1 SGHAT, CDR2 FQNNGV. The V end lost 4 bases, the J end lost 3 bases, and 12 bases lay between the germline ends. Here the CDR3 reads CASSSTGNDYGYTF. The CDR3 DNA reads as TGTGCCAGCAGCTCCACAGGGAACGACTATGGCTACACCTTC.

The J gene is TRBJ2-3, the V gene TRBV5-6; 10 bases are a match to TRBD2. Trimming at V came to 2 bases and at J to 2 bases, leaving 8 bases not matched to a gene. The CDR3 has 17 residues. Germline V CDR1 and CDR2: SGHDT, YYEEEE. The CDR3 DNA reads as TGTGCCAGCAGCTTTCGGGTAGCGGGAGGCCCCACAGATACGCAGTATTTT. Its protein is CASSFRVAGGPTDTQYF.

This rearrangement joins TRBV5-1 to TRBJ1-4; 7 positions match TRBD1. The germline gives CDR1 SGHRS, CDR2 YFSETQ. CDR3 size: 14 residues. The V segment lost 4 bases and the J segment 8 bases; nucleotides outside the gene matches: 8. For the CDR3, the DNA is TGCGCCAGCAGCCAGGGGGAACGAGGGGAAAAACTGTTTTTT. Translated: CASSQGERGEKLFF.